This T cell receptor (beta chain) was sequenced during a study of shared clonotypes between healthy human individuals. Notes on the study in general: Against clonotypes common to all four donors, non-shared ones had lower generation probabilities. Clonotype sharing among donors, it was expected, would be affected by sequencing depth.

Of note for this clone: What it binds is unknown.

Produced via immunoSEQ multiplex PCR; TCRdb's table is partial and in-frame only. The sample contains over a million clones, more than 75% of which appear only once. This clonotype was obtained from a man aged 18-30 years in good health. Some clones in this sample may be carry-over from other donors' samples. Sequences were obtained from memory CD4+ T cells from PBMCs. Subset denoted: CD45RA-negative fraction.

The DNA of the CDR3 is TGTGCCAGCAGTGAATTCGGAGGATCGGGCTACGAGCAGTACTTC. This sequence encodes CASSEFGGSGYEQYF. This chain links TRBV6-1 with TRBJ2-7; D is possibly TRBD2 (5 bases). V was cut by 2 bases and J by 3 bases, with 14 bases left in between. CDR1 and CDR2 (germline): MNHNS, SASEGT. The CDR3 spans 15 residues.